Listed here is a single T cell receptor (beta chain). The data derive from a study of blood T cell repertoires in COVID-19. Study in general: Nucleic acid was either cDNA or gDNA, and it came from T cells, B-cell-depleted T cells, or PBMCs.

Clones were sequenced by immunoSEQ multiplex PCR, and TCRdb holds only the in-frame ones, with some missing. The table shows about 380,000 clones, with approximately 80% occurring only once. The V segment lost 2 bases and the J segment 12 bases; nucleotides outside the gene matches: 7. The CDR3 runs to 13 residues. The genes are TRBV12-3 or TRBV12-4 and TRBJ2-1, with 7 bases aligning to TRBD1. Input material: peripheral blood. This TCR came from a human donor with acute or convalescent COVID-19. The donor label of this sample is uncertain. Written as DNA, the CDR3 is TGTGCCAGCAGTTTATGGGGACAGCCCCGGCAGTTCTTC. As protein: CASSLWGQPRQFF.